This T cell receptor beta chain was captured by sequencing in a study of shared clonotypes between healthy human individuals. Findings and caveats of the study: Against clonotypes common to all four donors, non-shared ones had lower generation probabilities. It was observed that roughly 4.8% of naive CD4 clonotypes were shared across a handful of donors.

The table came from immunoSEQ multiplex PCR; TCRdb's copy has only in-frame clones and leaves some out. The table shows around 2,100,000 clones, with approximately 94% occurring only once. As regards this clone: What it binds is unknown.

This CDR3 comprises 12 residues. V dropped 7 bases and J dropped 7 bases, with 14 bases sitting between them. Germline V gene lookup returns CDR1 SNHLY and CDR2 FYNNEI. Only CD45RO-negative cells positively selected for CCR7 counted as naive CD8 cells, so terminally differentiated effector memory CD45RA+ cells were excluded. The receptor was isolated from a man between 18 and 29 years old in good health. The specimen sequenced was naive CD8+ T cells sorted from blood. The rearrangement uses TRBV2 and TRBJ2-7; tentative D call: TRBD2 (5 bases). Written as DNA, the CDR3 is TGTGCCAGCATCCTAAGGACGGGGGAGCAGTACTTC. This codes for CASILRTGEQYF.